Following are 18 T cell receptor beta chains from one sample sequenced in a study of T-cell reconstitution after alpha-beta-depleted transplantation in children. TCRbeta library preparation incorporated unique molecular identifiers. A single record per CDR3 protein comes from TCRdb applying MiXCR to the PCR reads. The repertoire holds 200,000 to 250,000 distinct CDR3 sequences, with approximately 9.8% as singletons. Specimen: PBMCs from the stem cell graft donor, collected from the stem cell graft. These receptors were collected from a human donor who donated a stem cell graft to a child with SCID.

This clonotype was observed at least ten times. The V gene is TRBV7-2, the J gene TRBJ1-2; no firm D call. The CDR3 covers 15 residues. Germline assignment: CDR1 SGHTA and CDR2 FQGNSA. Trimming left V 2 bases short and J 4 bases short, with 14 bases between. In DNA form, the CDR3 reads TGTGCCAGCAGCTTAAGTCCCAATCCTACCTATGGCTACACCTTC. It encodes CASSLSPNPTYGYTF.

This clonotype was observed many times. The chain couples TRBV4-1 to TRBJ2-7; 9 bases match TRBD1. Looked up from germline, CDR1 is MGHRA and CDR2 is YSYEKL. This CDR3 region has 17 residues. The V gene end was trimmed by 3 bases and the J gene end by 4 bases; junction bases not matched to a gene: 13. The chain's CDR3 is CASSHSLPGQGLYEQYF. CDR3 coding DNA: TGCGCCAGCAGCCATTCCCTTCCGGGACAGGGCCTATACGAGCAGTACTTC.

This clonotype came up many times. The CDR3 sequence: CASSLDLYEQYF. The DNA for the CDR3 is TGCGCCAGCAGCTTAGACCTATACGAGCAGTACTTC. This chain uses TRBV5-1 with TRBJ2-7, with D uncertain. This CDR3 region has 12 residues. V dropped 2 bases and J dropped 4 bases, with 7 bases sitting between them. Germline lookup yields CDR1 SGHRS and CDR2 YFSETQ. The whole variable domain, filled in from reference TRBV5-1 and TRBJ2-7, reads KAGVTQTPRYLIKTRGQQVTLSCSPISGHRSVSWYQQTPGQGLQFLFEYFSETQRNKGNFPGRFSGRQFSNSRSEMNVSTLELGDSALYLCASSLDLYEQYFGPGTRLTVT.

This rearrangement joins TRBV12-3 or TRBV12-4 to TRBJ1-4; D not certain. V dropped 1 base and J dropped 8 bases, with 14 bases sitting between them. This CDR3 has 15 amino acids. This chain's CDR3 is CASSLEGGFGEKLFF. The DNA of the CDR3 is TGTGCCAGCAGTTTAGAGGGAGGTTTTGGGGAAAAACTGTTTTTT.

This clonotype was seen repeatedly, ten times or more. The rearrangement links TRBV7-8 to TRBJ2-7; 9 bases line up with TRBD2. Germline assignment: CDR1 SGHVS and CDR2 FQNEAQ. With V trimmed by 6 bases and J by 0 bases, 6 bases remained unmatched. The CDR3 length is 15 residues. The CDR3 loop reads CASSSGGAYSYEQYF. For the CDR3, the DNA is TGTGCCAGCAGTAGCGGGGGAGCGTACTCCTACGAGCAGTACTTC.

This clonotype showed up many times. The chain is built from TRBV20-1 and TRBJ2-7; D is tentatively TRBD1 or TRBD2 (6 bases each). Germline CDR1 and CDR2: DFQATT and SNEGSKA (reference sequence). The ends were cut back, 6 bases at V and 4 bases at J, with 16 bases in the middle. The CDR3 contains 13 residues. DNA of the CDR3: TGCAGTGCGCAACCGGGGGCCCCGTACGAGCAGTACTTC. Amino acid sequence: CSAQPGAPYEQYF.

The J gene is TRBJ1-1, the V gene TRBV18; D uncertain. This CDR3 contains 13 residues. V lost 1 base, J lost 5 bases, and 8 bases lay in between. The V gene's germline CDR1 is KGHSH and CDR2 LQKENI. CDR3 bases: TGTGCCAGCTCACCACAGGGAGGTACTGAAGCTTTCTTT. Translation gives CASSPQGGTEAFF.

This clonotype was seen ten or more times. The chain uses TRBV20-1 and TRBJ1-3, with no clear D. Germline CDR1 and CDR2: DFQATT and SNEGSKA (reference sequence). This CDR3 has 15 amino acids. V shed 5 bases and J shed 0 bases, with 14 bases lying between them. CDR3 nucleotide sequence: TGCAGTGCTTTGGTCAGCCCAACCTCTGGAAACACCATATATTTT. Protein: CSALVSPTSGNTIYF.

A note on this clonotype: Compared with germline, one end of the junction differs, possibly owing to a read error. The chain is built from TRBV7-8 and TRBJ2-1; no clear D. CDR1 is SGHVS and CDR2 is FQNEAQ in the germline V gene. The CDR3 loop spans 13 amino acids. DNA for the CDR3: TGTGCCTGCAGCTTAGCCAGGTACAATGAGCAGTTCTTC. This sequence encodes CACSLARYNEQFF. The whole variable domain, filled in from reference TRBV7-8 and TRBJ2-1, reads GAGVSQSPRYKVAKRGQDVALRCDPISGHVSLFWYQQALGQGPEFLTYFQNEAQLDKSGLPSDRFFAERPEGSVSTLKIQRTQQEDSAVYLCACSLARYNEQFFGPGTRLTVL.

CDR3 DNA: TGCGCCAGCAAGGAAAGGGACAGAAGCTCCTACAATGAGCAGTTCTTC. Translated: CASKERDRSSYNEQFF. The genes are TRBV5-1 and TRBJ2-1; 7 bases map to TRBD1. Germline V gene lookup returns CDR1 SGHRS and CDR2 YFSETQ. Germline trimming cut 6 bases from V and 0 bases from J; bases unmatched to any gene: 9. The CDR3 runs 16 residues.

A few counts support this clonotype. The chain has TRBV29-1 and TRBJ1-1; 8 nucleotides agree with TRBD1. Germline V gene sequence: CDR1 SQVTM, CDR2 ANQGSEA. The CDR3 contains 13 residues. V shed 8 bases, J shed 0 bases, and the junction held 5 bases outside the gene matches. The CDR3 reads CSIWTGLNTEAFF. The CDR3, as DNA: TGCAGCATATGGACAGGGCTGAACACTGAAGCTTTCTTT.

Ten or more counts support this clonotype. The chain combines TRBV9 with TRBJ1-3; D possibly corresponds to TRBD1 (5 bases). Per the germline V gene, CDR1 is SGDLS and CDR2 is YYNGEE. The CDR3 totals 14 residues. The V and J ends lost 7 bases and 3 bases respectively, with 14 bases between them. CDR3 sequence: CASSARGLGNTIYF. CDR3 DNA sequence: TGTGCCAGCTCAGCGAGGGGACTTGGAAACACCATATATTTT.

This clonotype showed up many times. V and J are TRBV18 and TRBJ2-2, with TRBD1 matching 9 bases. After removal of 3 bases from V and 3 bases from J, the junction contained 8 bases not matched to a gene. This CDR3 is built from 17 residues. CDR1 KGHSH and CDR2 LQKENI come from the germline V gene. CDR3 nucleotides: TGTGCCAGCTCACCGAATACAGGGGGCGTGGACACCGGGGAGCTGTTTTTT. It specifies CASSPNTGGVDTGELFF.

V gene TRBV7-8 combines with J gene TRBJ2-5, with 12 nucleotides matching TRBD1. The CDR3 contains 16 residues. Germline values: CDR1 SGHVS, CDR2 FQNEAQ. J was trimmed by 5 bases and V by 4 bases; bases with no gene match: 8. The CDR3 sequence is CASSSQGTGGWETQYF. CDR3 coding DNA: TGTGCCAGCAGCTCCCAGGGGACAGGGGGCTGGGAGACCCAGTACTTC.

This clonotype was observed many times. The chain is built from TRBV28 and TRBJ1-1, with a weak D call TRBD1 (5 bases). Trimming removed 4 bases at V and 4 bases at J, with 10 bases between. This CDR3 is built from 13 residues. CDR1 and CDR2 from the germline V gene are MDHEN and SYDVKM. The CDR3 nucleotides are TGTGCCAGCAGTTGGGGGGGGGTCACTGAAGCTTTCTTT. Amino acid sequence: CASSWGGVTEAFF.

This clonotype was counted many times. This sequence joins TRBV20-1 and TRBJ1-1; D may be TRBD1 (6 bases). Germline V gene sequence: CDR1 DFQATT, CDR2 SNEGSKA (reference sequence). V was shortened by 6 bases and J by 9 bases, with 20 bases between the two germline ends. The CDR3 is 13 amino acids. For the CDR3, the DNA is TGCAGTGCAAAGGACAGCCTAGTCAACCAAGCTTTCTTT. Translating gives CSAKDSLVNQAFF.

Many counts were recorded for this clonotype. The V gene is TRBV5-1, the J gene TRBJ1-2; D unclear. This CDR3 is built from 15 residues. Deletions cut 0 bases from V and 1 base from J, with 10 bases between. Germline V CDR1 and CDR2: SGHRS, YFSETQ. This chain's CDR3 is CASSLVGGLNYGYTF. The DNA for the CDR3 is TGCGCCAGCAGCTTGGTAGGAGGGCTTAACTATGGCTACACCTTC.

In its sample, this clonotype was seen many times. The rearrangement links TRBV20-1 to TRBJ2-5; D is uncertain. The CDR3 is 12 amino acids. The ends were cut back, 0 bases at V and 5 bases at J, with 7 bases in the middle. CDR1 and CDR2 from the germline V gene are DFQATT and SNEGSKA (reference sequence). The CDR3 coding sequence is TGCAGTGCTAGAGAGAGTTCGGAGACCCAGTACTTC. Protein: CSARESSETQYF.